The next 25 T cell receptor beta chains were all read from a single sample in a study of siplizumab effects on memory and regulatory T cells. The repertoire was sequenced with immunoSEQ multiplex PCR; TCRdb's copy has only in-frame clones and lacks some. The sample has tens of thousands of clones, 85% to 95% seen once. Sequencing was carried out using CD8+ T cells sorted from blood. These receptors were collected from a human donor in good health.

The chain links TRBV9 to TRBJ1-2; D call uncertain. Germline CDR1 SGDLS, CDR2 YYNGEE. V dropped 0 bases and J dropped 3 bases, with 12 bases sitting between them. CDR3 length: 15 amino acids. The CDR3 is CASSVGVILDYGYTF. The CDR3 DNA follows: TGTGCCAGCAGCGTAGGGGTGATCTTGGACTATGGCTACACCTTC.

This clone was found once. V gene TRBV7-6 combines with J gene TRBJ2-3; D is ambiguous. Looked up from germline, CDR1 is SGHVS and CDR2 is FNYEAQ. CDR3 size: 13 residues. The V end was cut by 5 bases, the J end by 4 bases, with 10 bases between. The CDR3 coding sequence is TGTGCCAGCAGCCTATCCGAATCAGATACGCAGTATTTT. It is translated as CASSLSESDTQYF.

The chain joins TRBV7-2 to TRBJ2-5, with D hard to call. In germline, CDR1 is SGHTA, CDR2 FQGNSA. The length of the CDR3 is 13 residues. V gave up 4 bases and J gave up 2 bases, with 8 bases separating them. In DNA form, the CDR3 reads TGTGCCAGCAGCTCAATCACGCAAGAGACCCAGTACTTC. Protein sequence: CASSSITQETQYF.

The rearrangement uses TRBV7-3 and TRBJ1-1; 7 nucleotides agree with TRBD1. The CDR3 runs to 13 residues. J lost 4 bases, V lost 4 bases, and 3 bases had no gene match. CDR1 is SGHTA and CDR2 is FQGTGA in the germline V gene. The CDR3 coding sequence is TGTGCCAGCAGCTATTACAGGGGCACTGAAGCTTTCTTT. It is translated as CASSYYRGTEAFF.

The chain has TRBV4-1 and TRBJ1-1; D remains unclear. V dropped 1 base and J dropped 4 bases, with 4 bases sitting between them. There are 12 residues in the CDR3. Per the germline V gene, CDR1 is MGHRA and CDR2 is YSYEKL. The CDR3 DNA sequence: TGCGCCAGCAGCCAAGGAAGCACTGAAGCTTTCTTT. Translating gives CASSQGSTEAFF.

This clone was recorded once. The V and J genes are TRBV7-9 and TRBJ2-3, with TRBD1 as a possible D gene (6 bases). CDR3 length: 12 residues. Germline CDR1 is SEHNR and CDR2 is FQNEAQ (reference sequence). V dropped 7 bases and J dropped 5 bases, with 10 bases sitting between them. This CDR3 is CASKQGGDTQYF. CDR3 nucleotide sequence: TGTGCCAGCAAACAGGGTGGAGATACGCAGTATTTT. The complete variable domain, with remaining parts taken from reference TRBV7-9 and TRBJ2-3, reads DTGVSQNPRHKITKRGQNVTFRCDPISEHNRLYWYRQTLGQGPEFLTYFQNEAQLEKSRLLSDRFSAERPKGSFSTLEIQRTEQGDSAMYLCASKQGGDTQYFGPGTRLTVL.

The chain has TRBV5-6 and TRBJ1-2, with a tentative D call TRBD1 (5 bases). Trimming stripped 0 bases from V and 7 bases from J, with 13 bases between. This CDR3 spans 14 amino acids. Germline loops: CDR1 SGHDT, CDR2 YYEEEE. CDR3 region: CASSLGQGLFGYTF. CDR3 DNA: TGTGCCAGCAGCTTGGGGCAGGGCTTATTTGGCTACACCTTC.

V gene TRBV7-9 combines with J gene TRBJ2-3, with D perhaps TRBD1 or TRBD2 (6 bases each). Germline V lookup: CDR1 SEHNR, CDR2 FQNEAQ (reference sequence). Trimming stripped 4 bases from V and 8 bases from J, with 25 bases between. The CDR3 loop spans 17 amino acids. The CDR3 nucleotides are TGTGCCAGCAGCTCCTTAGACGGGGGACACACTGGCCTTACGCAGTATTTT. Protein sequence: CASSSLDGGHTGLTQYF.

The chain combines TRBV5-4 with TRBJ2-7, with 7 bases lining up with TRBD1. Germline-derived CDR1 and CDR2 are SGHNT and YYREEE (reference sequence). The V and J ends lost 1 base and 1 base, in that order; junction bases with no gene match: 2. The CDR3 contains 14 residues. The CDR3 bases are TGTGCCAGCAGCTTGTTCAGGGGGTCCTACGAGCAGTACTTC. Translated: CASSLFRGSYEQYF.

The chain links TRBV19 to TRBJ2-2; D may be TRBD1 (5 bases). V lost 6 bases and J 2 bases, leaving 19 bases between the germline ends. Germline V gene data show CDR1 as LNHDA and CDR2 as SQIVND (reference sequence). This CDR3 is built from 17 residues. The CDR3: CASSRPTGPFNTGELFF. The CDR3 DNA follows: TGTGCCAGTAGCCGCCCCACAGGACCCTTCAACACCGGGGAGCTGTTTTTT.

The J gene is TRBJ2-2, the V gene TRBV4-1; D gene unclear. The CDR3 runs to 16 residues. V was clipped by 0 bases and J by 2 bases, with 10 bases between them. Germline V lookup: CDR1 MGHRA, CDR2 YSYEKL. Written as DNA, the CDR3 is TGCGCCAGCAGCCAAGATTGGGTTACTAACACCGGGGAGCTGTTTTTT. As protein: CASSQDWVTNTGELFF.

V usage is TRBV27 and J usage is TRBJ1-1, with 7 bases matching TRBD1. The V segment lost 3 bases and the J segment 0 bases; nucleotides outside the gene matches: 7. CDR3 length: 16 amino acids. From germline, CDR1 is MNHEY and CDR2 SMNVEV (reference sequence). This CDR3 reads CASSFGDSTLNTEAFF. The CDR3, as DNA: TGTGCCAGCAGTTTTGGGGACAGTACTTTGAACACTGAAGCTTTCTTT.

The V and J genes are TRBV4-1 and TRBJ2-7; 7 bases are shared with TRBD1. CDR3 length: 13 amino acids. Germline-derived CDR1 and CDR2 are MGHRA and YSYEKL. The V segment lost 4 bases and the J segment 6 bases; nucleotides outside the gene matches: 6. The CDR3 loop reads CASSPDRAGEQYF. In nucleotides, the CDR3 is TGCGCCAGCAGCCCCGACAGGGCTGGCGAGCAGTACTTC.

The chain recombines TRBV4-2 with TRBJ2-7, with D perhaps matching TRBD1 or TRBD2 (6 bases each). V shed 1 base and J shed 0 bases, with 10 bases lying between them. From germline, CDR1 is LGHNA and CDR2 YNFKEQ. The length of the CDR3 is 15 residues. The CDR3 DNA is TGTGCCAGCAGCCAAGTTGGGGGGCACTCCTACGAGCAGTACTTC. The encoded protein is CASSQVGGHSYEQYF.

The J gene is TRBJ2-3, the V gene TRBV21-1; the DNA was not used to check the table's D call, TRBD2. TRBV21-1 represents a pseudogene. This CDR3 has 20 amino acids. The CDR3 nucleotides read TGTGCCAGCAGCAAAGCGCGGCGGCCGACTAGCGGGGGTTCCACAGATACGCAGTATTTT. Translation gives CASSKARRPTSGGSTDTQYF.

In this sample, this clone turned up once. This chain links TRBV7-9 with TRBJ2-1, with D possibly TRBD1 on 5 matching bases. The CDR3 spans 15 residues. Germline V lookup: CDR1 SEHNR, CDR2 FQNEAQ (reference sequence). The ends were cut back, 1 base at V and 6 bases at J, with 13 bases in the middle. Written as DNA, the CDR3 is TGTGCCAGCAGCTTAGTAGGGCCCCAGGGCAATGAGCAGTTCTTC. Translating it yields CASSLVGPQGNEQFF.

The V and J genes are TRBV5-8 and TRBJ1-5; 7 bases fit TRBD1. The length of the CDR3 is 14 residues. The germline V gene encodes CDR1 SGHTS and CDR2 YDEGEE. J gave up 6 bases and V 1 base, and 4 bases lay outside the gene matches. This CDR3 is CASSLPGGGQPQHF. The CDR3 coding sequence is TGTGCCAGCAGCTTGCCAGGGGGTGGTCAGCCCCAGCATTTT.

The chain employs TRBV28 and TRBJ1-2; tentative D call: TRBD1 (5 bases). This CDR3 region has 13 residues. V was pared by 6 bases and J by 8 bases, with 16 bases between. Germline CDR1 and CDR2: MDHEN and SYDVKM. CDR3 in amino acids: CASRPGGGKGYTF. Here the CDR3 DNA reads TGTGCCAGCAGGCCTGGGGGGGGAAAAGGCTACACCTTC.

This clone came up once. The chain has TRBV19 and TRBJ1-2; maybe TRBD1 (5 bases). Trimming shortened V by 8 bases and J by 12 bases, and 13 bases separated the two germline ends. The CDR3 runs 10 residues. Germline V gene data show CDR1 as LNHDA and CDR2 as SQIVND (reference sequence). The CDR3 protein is CASYLGEDTF. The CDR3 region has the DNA TGTGCCAGTTATCTGGGGGAGGACACCTTC.

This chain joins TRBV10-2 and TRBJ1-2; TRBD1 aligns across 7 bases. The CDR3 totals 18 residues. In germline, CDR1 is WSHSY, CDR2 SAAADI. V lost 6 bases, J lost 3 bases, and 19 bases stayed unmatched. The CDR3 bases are TGCGCCAGCAGGGAGACCGACAGGGTTATTATGGAGGACTATGGCTACACCTTC. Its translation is CASRETDRVIMEDYGYTF.

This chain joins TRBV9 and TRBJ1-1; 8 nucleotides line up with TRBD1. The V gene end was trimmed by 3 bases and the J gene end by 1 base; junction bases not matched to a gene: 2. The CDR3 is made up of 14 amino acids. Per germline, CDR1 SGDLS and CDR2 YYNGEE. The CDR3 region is CASSGGTGNTEAFF. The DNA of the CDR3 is TGTGCCAGCAGCGGGGGGACAGGGAACACTGAAGCTTTCTTT.

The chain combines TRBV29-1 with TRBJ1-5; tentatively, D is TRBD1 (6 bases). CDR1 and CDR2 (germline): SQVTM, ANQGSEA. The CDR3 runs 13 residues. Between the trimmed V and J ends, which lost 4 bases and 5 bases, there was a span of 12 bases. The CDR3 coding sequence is TGCAGCGTTGCTCTGGGGGCGGATCAGCCCCAGCATTTT. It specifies CSVALGADQPQHF.

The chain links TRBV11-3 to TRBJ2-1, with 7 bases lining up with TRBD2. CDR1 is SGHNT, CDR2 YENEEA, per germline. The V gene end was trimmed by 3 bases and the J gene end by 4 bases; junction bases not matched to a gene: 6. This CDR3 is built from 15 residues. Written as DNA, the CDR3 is TGTGCCAGCAGCTTGCGACTAGCCGATTACAATGAGCAGTTCTTC. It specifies CASSLRLADYNEQFF.

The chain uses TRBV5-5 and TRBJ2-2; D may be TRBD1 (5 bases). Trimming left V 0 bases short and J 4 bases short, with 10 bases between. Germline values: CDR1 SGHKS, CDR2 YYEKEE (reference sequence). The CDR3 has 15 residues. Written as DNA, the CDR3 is TGTGCCAGCAGCTTGGGGCAGGGATTCACCGGGGAGCTGTTTTTT. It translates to CASSLGQGFTGELFF.

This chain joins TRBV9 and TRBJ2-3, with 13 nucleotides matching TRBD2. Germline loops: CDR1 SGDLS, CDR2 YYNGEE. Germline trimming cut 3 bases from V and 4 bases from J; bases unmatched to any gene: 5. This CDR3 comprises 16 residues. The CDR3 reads CASSGTSGGVADTQYF. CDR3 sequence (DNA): TGTGCCAGCAGCGGAACTAGCGGGGGGGTCGCAGATACGCAGTATTTT.